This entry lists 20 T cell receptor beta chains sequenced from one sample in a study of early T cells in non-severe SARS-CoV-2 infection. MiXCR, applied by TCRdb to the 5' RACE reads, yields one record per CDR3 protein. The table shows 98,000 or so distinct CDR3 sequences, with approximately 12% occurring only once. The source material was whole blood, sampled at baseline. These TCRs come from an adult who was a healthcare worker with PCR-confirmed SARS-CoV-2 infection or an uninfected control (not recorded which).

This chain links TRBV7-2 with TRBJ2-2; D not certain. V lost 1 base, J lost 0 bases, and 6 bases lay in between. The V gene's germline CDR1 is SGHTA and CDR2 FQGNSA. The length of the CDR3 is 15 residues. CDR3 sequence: CASSLVSPNTGELFF. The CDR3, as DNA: TGTGCCAGCAGCTTAGTTAGTCCGAACACCGGGGAGCTGTTTTTT.

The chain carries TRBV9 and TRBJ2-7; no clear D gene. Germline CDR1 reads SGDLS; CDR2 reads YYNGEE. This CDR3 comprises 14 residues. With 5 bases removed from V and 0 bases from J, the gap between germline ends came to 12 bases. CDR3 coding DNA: TGTGCCAGCAGTGACGGAAAATTCTCCTACGAGCAGTACTTC. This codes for CASSDGKFSYEQYF.

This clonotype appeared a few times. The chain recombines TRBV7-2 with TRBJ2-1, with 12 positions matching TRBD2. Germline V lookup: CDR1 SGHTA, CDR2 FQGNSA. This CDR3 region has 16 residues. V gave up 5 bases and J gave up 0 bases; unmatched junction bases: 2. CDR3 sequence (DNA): TGTGCCAGCAGCCGACTAGCGGGGGCCTCCTACAATGAGCAGTTCTTC. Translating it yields CASSRLAGASYNEQFF. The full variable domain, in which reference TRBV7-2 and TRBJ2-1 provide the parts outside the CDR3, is GAGVSQSPSNKVTEKGKDVELRCDPISGHTALYWYRQSLGQGLEFLIYFQGNSAPDKSGLPSDRFSAERTGGSVSTLTIQRTQQEDSAVYLCASSRLAGASYNEQFFGPGTRLTVL.

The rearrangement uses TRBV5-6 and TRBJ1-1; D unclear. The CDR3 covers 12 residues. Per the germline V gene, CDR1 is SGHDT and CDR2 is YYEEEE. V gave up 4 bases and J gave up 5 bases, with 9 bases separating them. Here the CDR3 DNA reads TGTGCCAGCAGCCGGGCGTTTACTGAAGCTTTCTTT. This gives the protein CASSRAFTEAFF.

CDR3 region: CASSSPGQGSEKLFF. DNA for the CDR3: TGTGCCAGCAGTTCCCCGGGCCAGGGGAGTGAAAAACTGTTTTTT. This chain links TRBV27 with TRBJ1-4, with D maybe TRBD1 (6 bases). Germline V gene sequence: CDR1 MNHEY, CDR2 SMNVEV (reference sequence). Trimming removed 4 bases from V and 7 bases from J, with 16 bases in between. The CDR3 is made up of 15 amino acids.

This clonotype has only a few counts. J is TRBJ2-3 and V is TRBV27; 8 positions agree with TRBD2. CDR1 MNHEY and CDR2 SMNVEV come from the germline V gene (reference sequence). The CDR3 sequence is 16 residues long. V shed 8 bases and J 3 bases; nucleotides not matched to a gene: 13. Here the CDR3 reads CASGPQVAGPTDTQYF. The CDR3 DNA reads TGTGCCAGCGGGCCCCAGGTAGCGGGACCGACAGATACGCAGTATTTT.

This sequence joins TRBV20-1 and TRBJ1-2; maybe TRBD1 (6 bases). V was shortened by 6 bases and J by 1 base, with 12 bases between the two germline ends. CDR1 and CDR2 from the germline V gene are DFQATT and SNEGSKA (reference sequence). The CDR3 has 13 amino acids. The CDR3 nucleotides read TGCAGTGCCACGGGACACAATAACTATGGCTACACCTTC. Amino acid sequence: CSATGHNNYGYTF.

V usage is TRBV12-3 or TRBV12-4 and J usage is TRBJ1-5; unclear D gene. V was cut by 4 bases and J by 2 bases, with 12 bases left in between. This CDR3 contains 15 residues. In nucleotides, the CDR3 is TGTGCCAGCAGTTACGCCTCGAAGGGCAATCAGCCCCAGCATTTT. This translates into CASSYASKGNQPQHF.

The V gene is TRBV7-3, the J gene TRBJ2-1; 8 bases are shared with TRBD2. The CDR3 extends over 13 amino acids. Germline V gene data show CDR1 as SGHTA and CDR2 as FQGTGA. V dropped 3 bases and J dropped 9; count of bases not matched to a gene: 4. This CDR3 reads CASSFTGGSEQFF. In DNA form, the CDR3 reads TGTGCCAGCAGCTTCACGGGAGGGTCTGAGCAGTTCTTC.

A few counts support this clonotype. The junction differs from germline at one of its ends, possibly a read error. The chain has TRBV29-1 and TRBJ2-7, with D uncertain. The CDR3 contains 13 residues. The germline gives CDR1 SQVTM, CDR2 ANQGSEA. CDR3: CSAEDRGSYEQYF. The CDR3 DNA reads TGCAGCGCTGAAGACCGTGGGTCCTACGAGCAGTACTTC.

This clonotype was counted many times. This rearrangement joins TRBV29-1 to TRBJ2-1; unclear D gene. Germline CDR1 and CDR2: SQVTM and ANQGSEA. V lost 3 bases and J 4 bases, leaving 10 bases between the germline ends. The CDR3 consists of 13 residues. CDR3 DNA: TGCAGCGTTGATGGCGTGCGGTACAATGAGCAGTTCTTC. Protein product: CSVDGVRYNEQFF.

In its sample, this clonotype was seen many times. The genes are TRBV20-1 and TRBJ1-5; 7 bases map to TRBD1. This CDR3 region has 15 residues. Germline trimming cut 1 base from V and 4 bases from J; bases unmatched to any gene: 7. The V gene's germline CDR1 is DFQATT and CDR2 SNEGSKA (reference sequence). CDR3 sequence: CSARGGQQGNQPQHF. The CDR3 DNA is TGCAGTGCTAGAGGGGGACAGCAAGGTAATCAGCCCCAGCATTTT.

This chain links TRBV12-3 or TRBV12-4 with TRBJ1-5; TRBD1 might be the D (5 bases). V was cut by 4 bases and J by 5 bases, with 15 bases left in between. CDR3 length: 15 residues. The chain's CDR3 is CASSSSTVPYQPQHF. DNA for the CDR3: TGTGCCAGCAGTTCCTCGACAGTTCCCTATCAGCCCCAGCATTTT.

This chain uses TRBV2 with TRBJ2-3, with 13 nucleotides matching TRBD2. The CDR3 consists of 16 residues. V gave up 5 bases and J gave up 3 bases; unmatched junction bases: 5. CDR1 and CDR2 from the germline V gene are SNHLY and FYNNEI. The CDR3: CASSHRTSGGTDTQYF. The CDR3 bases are TGTGCCAGCAGTCACCGGACTAGCGGGGGTACAGATACGCAGTATTTT.

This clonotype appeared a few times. CDR3 residues: CASSDPNQPQHF. CDR3 nucleotides: TGTGCCAGCAGCGACCCAAATCAGCCCCAGCATTTT. The V call is TRBV6-2 or TRBV6-3, the J call TRBJ1-5; no firm D call. The CDR3 length is 12 residues. Per the germline V gene, CDR1 is MNHEY and CDR2 is SVGEGT. Trimming stripped 6 bases from V and 4 bases from J, with 7 bases between.

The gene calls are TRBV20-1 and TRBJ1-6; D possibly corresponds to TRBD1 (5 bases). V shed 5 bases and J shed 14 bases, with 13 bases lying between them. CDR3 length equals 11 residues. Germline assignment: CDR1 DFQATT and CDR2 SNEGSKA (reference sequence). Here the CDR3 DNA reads TGCAGTGCTGCTCGGGGGTTAACCCTCCACTTT. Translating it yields CSAARGLTLHF.

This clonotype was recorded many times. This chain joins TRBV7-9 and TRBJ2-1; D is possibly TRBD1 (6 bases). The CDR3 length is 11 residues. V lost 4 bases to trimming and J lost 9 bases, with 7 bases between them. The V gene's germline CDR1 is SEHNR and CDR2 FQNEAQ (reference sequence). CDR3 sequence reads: CASSWTVEQFF. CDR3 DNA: TGTGCCAGCAGCTGGACAGTTGAGCAGTTCTTC.

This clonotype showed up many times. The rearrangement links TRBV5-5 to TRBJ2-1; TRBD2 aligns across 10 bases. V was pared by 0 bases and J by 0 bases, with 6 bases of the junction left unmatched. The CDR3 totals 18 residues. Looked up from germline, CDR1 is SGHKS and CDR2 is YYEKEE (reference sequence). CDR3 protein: CASSLDLAGASSYNEQFF. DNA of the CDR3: TGTGCCAGCAGCTTGGATCTAGCGGGAGCAAGCTCCTACAATGAGCAGTTCTTC. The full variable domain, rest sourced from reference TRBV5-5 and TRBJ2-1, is DAGVTQSPTHLIKTRGQQVTLRCSPISGHKSVSWYQQVLGQGPQFIFQYYEKEERGRGNFPDRFSARQFPNYSSELNVNALLLGDSALYLCASSLDLAGASSYNEQFFGPGTRLTVL.

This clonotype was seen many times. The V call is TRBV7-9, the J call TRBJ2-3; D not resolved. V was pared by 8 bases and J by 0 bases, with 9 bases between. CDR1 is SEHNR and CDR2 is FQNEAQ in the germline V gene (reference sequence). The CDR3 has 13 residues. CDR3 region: CASAGSSTDTQYF. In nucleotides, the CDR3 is TGTGCCAGCGCCGGATCTAGCACAGATACGCAGTATTTT.

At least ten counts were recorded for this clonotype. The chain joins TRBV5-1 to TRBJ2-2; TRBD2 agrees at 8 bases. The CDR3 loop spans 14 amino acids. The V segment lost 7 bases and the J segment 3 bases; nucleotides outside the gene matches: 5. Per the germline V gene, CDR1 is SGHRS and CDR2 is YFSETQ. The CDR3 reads CASRGGRDTGELFF. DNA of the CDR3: TGCGCCAGCCGGGGGGGGCGAGACACCGGGGAGCTGTTTTTT.